A selection of T cell receptor beta chains follows, all from one sample in a study of a mutant IDH1 vaccine in newly diagnosed glioma. These receptors are not linked to any known antigen. Clones were read by immunoSEQ multiplex PCR, and TCRdb kept only the in-frame ones, dropping some. The data show about 32,000 clones, about four fifths seen once. The specimen comprised PBMCs, sampled from a glioma patient whose treatment included an IDH1 peptide vaccine. All receptors come from a man aged 35 to 55 with glioma. Some clones in this sample may be carry-over from other donors' samples. Both conserved end residues are part of each CDR3. The D gene is left open where the match is weak. Size is stated for part of the rows, as once, few or many counts, or as a class when the clone is expanded.

d_gene	j_gene	v_gene	abundance	CDR3nt	CDR3aa
.	TRBJ1-2	TRBV4-3	.	TGCGCCAGCAGCCAGGGGCCGGCGGGGCTGCAAACCTATGGCTACACCTTC	CASSQGPAGLQTYGYTF
.	TRBJ1-1	TRBV7-2	.	TGTGCCAGCAGCTTAATGTTCTCGTGGGCCCTAACTGAAGCTTTCTTT	CASSLMFSWALTEAFF
.	TRBJ1-1	TRBV7-9	.	TGTGCCAGCAGCAGGGGTGACACTGAAGCTTTCTTT	CASSRGDTEAFF
.	TRBJ2-7	TRBV5-1	.	TGCGCCAGCAGCTTTGGACAGCGTCCTTCCTACGAGCAGTACTTC	CASSFGQRPSYEQYF
.	TRBJ2-7	TRBV2	.	TGTGCCAGCAGTGAAGCTATCCCCTACGAGCAGTACTTC	CASSEAIPYEQYF
.	TRBJ2-2	TRBV19	.	TGTGCCAGTAAAGGTGGGGGGCTAGCGAGCACCGGGGAGCTGTTTTTT	CASKGGGLASTGELFF
.	TRBJ1-4	TRBV5-6	.	TGTGCCAGCAGCTTAGGGTTGCCTAATGAAAAACTGTTTTTT	CASSLGLPNEKLFF
.	TRBJ1-6	TRBV4-1	.	TGCGCCACACGGACGCGGGGGGGTTTAAATTCACCCCTCCACTTT	CATRTRGGLNSPLHF
TRBD1	TRBJ1-2	TRBV28	.	TGTGCCAGCAGTTTACTGGGGGACAGGGCCTCGGTTGGAGGCTACACCTTC	CASSLLGDRASVGGYTF
.	TRBJ1-6	TRBV15	.	TGTGCCACCAGCAGAGTCCGGGGGATCCATAATTCACCCCTCCACTTT	CATSRVRGIHNSPLHF
TRBD1	TRBJ2-7	TRBV7-9	.	TGTGCCAGCAGCTCGGTCCGGACAGGGATTCCCTACGAGCAGTACTTC	CASSSVRTGIPYEQYF
.	TRBJ2-5	TRBV5-1	once	TGCGCCAGCAGCTTGGAGGGCAGGCAAGAGACCCAGTACTTC	CASSLEGRQETQYF
TRBD1	TRBJ1-1	TRBV12-5	.	TGTGCTAGTGGTTTGGCGACAGGGGGCGAATCGGAAGCTTTCTTT	CASGLATGGESEAFF
.	TRBJ2-5	TRBV5-4	few	TGTGCCAGCAGCTGGGACCAAGAGACCCAGTACTTC	CASSWDQETQYF
.	TRBJ2-5	TRBV5-1	.	TGCGCCAGCAGCCCCCGCAAGGGGGTGGAGACCCAGTACTTC	CASSPRKGVETQYF
.	TRBJ1-2	TRBV15	.	TGTGCCACCAGCAGAGGGGGGGTCTTGGGCAGGAACTATGGCTACACCTTC	CATSRGGVLGRNYGYTF
.	TRBJ1-1	TRBV19	.	TGTGCCAGTAGAGGGGCTTTGAACACTGAAGCTTTCTTT	CASRGALNTEAFF
.	TRBJ2-7	TRBV7-7	.	TGTGCTAGCAGCTTAGGGACCTCCAGCTCCTACGAGCAGTACTTC	CASSLGTSSSYEQYF
.	TRBJ1-1	TRBV5-5	.	TGTGCCAGCAGCTCCCAGGTGAACACTGAAGCTTTCTTT	CASSSQVNTEAFF
.	TRBJ1-2	TRBV7-8	.	TGTGCCAGCAGCCCTATCGGGGGCAACTATGGCTACACCTTC	CASSPIGGNYGYTF
.	TRBJ1-6	TRBV10-3	.	TGTGCCATCAATAACTCGACAGCGCTGGGTAATTCACCCCTCCACTTT	CAINNSTALGNSPLHF
TRBD2	TRBJ2-1	TRBV7-9	.	TGTGCCAGCAGCTCCGGACTAGCGGGGTTCAATGAGCAGTTCTTC	CASSSGLAGFNEQFF
.	TRBJ2-7	TRBV9	.	TGTGCCAGCAGCGTTCAGGGAACCAGCGAGCAGTACTTC	CASSVQGTSEQYF
TRBD2	TRBJ2-7	TRBV11-2	.	TGTGCCAGCAGTCCCTGGGCTAGCGGGGGGTACGAGCAGTACTTC	CASSPWASGGYEQYF
.	TRBJ2-5	TRBV10-3	.	TGTGCCATCAGTGAACCTCTCCAAGAGACCCAGTACTTC	CAISEPLQETQYF
.	TRBJ2-2	TRBV5-1	few	TGCGCCAGCAGCTTGAATACTCCGAACACCGGGGAGCTGTTTTTT	CASSLNTPNTGELFF
.	TRBJ2-3	TRBV12-5	.	TGTGCTAGTGGTTTCCCGGGCCCTGCTACGCAGTATTTT	CASGFPGPATQYF
TRBD2	TRBJ2-2	TRBV7-2	.	TGTGCCAGCAGCTTAGCGCACGGACTAGCGGGGCGCGGGGGGGAGCTGTTTTTT	CASSLAHGLAGRGGELFF
.	TRBJ1-2	TRBV19	.	TGTGCCAGTTCCCAGGCCCACCTAAACTATGGCTACACCTTC	CASSQAHLNYGYTF
.	TRBJ1-5	TRBV5-1	.	TGCGCCAGCAGCTTGGGAACGGCCGGATATAGCAATCAGCCCCAGCATTTT	CASSLGTAGYSNQPQHF
.	TRBJ2-1	TRBV5-4	.	TGTGCCAGCAGCTTGGTCGGAGCCTACAATGAGCAGTTCTTC	CASSLVGAYNEQFF
.	TRBJ1-6	TRBV5-6	.	TGTGCCAGCAGCCTTTGGTGGGCAGGGCCTAATTCACCCCTCCACTTT	CASSLWWAGPNSPLHF
TRBD1	TRBJ1-1	TRBV5-4	once	TGTGCCAGCAGCTTGGACCGACAGGGGGCGCTTAGGGCTTTCTTT	CASSLDRQGALRAFF
TRBD1	TRBJ2-7	TRBV19	.	TGTGCCAGTTCTAGACAGGGACCTTACGAGCAGTACTTC	CASSRQGPYEQYF
.	TRBJ2-3	TRBV4-1	.	TGCGCCAGCAGCCAAGGGCAGGAGGCAGATACGCAGTATTTT	CASSQGQEADTQYF
TRBD1	TRBJ2-3	TRBV6-1	few	TGTGCCAGCAGCCGGGACAGGGTCTCAGATACGCAGTATTTT	CASSRDRVSDTQYF